This T cell receptor beta chain was captured in a study of T cells in Graves' hyperthyroidism and ophthalmopathy. This clonotype was picked up many times. Regions amplified from RNA transcripts were the TCR beta CDR3 regions. Primed by the HTBI set, a first-round RT-PCR was run on the TCR CDR3. MiXCR, run by TCRdb on the multiplex PCR reads, gives a single entry per CDR3 protein. There are hundreds of thousands of distinct CDR3 sequences in the sample; roughly 14% occur only once, and about 13% lies in the top ten. Germline V gene sequence: CDR1 DFQATT, CDR2 SNEGSKA (reference sequence). With 5 bases clipped from V and 7 bases from J, the junction kept 10 bases outside the gene matches. The CDR3 runs to 15 residues.

J is TRBJ1-6 and V is TRBV20-1; 8 bases align to TRBD1. Sample: blood. The sequence derives from a man younger than 30 with Graves' ophthalmopathy. The CDR3 loop reads CSAARQGLSNSPLHF. The CDR3 nucleotides are TGCAGTGCTGCCCGACAGGGGTTGTCGAATTCACCCCTCCACTTT.